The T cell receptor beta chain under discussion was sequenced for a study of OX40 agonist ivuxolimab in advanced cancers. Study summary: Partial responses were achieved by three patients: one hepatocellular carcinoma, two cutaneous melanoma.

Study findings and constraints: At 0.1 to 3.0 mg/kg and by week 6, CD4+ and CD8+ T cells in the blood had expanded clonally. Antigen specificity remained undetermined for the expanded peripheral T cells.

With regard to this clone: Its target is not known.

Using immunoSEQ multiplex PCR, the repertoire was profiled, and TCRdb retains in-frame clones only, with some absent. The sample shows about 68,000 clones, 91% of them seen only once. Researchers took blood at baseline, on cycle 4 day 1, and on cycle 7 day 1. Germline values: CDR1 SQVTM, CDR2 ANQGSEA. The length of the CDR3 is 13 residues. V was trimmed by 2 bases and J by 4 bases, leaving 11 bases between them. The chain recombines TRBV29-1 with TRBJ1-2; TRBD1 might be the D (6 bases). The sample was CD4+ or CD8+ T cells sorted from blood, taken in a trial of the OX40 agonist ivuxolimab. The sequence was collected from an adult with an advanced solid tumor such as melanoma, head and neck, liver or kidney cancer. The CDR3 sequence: CSVELRDTYGYTF. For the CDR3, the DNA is TGCAGCGTTGAACTCCGGGACACCTATGGCTACACCTTC.